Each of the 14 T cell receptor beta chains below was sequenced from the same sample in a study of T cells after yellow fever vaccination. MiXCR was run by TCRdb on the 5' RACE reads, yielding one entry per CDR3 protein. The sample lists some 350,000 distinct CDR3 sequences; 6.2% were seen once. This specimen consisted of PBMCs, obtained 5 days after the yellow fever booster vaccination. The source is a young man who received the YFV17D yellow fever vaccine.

The CDR3 nucleotides are TGTGCCAGCAGCTTAGTGGCGGGAGAAGGGTACGAGCAGTACTTC. Its protein is CASSLVAGEGYEQYF. J is TRBJ2-7 and V is TRBV7-8; 7 bases match TRBD2. Germline V gene data show CDR1 as SGHVS and CDR2 as FQNEAQ. The J segment lost 4 bases and the V segment lost 1 base, leaving 7 bases of the junction unmatched. CDR3 length: 15 residues.

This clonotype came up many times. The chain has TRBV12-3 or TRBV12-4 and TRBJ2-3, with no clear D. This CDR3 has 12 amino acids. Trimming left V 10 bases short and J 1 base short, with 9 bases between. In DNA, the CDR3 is TGTGCCAAACTTGGGGGCACAGATACGCAGTATTTT. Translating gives CAKLGGTDTQYF.

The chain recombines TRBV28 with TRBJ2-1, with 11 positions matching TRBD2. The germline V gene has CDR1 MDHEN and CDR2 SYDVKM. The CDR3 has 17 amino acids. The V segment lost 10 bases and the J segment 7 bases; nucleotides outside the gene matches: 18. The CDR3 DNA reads TGTGCCATGAGCTCCGGGGTGGCTAGCGGGAGGAAGAATGAGCAGTTCTTC. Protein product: CAMSSGVASGRKNEQFF.

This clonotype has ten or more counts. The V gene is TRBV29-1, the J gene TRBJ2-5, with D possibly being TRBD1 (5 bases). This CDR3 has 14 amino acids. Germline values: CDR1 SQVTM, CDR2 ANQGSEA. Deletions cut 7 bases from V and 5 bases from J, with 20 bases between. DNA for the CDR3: TGCAGCGCCAAGCTTGGCACCAGGGTGGAGACCCAGTACTTC. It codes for CSAKLGTRVETQYF.

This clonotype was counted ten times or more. In DNA form, the CDR3 reads TGTGCCAGCAGCTCCCCTGGGTTAGAACCCTACGAGCAGTACTTC. Translated: CASSSPGLEPYEQYF. The rearrangement uses TRBV7-9 and TRBJ2-7; D ambiguous. The CDR3 extends over 15 amino acids. V lost 4 bases to trimming and J lost 2 bases, with 15 bases between them. CDR1 is SEHNR, CDR2 FQNEAQ, per germline (reference sequence).

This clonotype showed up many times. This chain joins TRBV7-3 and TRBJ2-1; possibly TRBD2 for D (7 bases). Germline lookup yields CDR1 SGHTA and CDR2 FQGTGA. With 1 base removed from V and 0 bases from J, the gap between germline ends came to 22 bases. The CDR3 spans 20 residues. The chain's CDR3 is CASSLMGGQGLSSSYNEQFF. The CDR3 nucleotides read TGTGCCAGCAGCTTAATGGGAGGGCAGGGGCTATCTAGCTCCTACAATGAGCAGTTCTTC.

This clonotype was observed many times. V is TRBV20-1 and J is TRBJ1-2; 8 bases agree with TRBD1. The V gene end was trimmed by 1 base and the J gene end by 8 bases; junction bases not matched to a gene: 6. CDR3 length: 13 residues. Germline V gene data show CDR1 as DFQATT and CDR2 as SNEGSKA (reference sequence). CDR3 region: CSARGTGFLGYTF. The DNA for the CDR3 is TGCAGTGCTAGAGGGACAGGGTTTCTAGGCTACACCTTC.

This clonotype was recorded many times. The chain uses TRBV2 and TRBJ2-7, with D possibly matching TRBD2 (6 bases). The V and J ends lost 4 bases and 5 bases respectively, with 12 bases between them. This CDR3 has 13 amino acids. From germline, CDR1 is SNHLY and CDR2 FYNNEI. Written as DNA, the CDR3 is TGTGCCAGCAGTGGCTACTCGGGAGACGAGCAGTACTTC. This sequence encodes CASSGYSGDEQYF. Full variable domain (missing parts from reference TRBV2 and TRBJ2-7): EPEVTQTPSHQVTQMGQEVILRCVPISNHLYFYWYRQILGQKVEFLVSFYNNEISEKSEIFDDQFSVERPDGSNFTLKIRSTKLEDSAMYFCASSGYSGDEQYFGPGTRLTVT.

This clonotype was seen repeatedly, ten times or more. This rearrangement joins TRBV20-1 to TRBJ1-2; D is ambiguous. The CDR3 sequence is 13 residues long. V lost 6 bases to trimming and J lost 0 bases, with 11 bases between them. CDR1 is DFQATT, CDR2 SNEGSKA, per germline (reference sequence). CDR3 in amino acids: CSALRTANYGYTF. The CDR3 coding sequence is TGCAGTGCCCTGCGGACCGCTAACTATGGCTACACCTTC.

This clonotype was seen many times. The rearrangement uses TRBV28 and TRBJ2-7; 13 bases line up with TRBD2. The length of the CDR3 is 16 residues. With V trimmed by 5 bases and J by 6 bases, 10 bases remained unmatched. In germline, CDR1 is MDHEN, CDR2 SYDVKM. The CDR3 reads CASSQNRGLAGSEQYF. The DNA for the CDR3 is TGTGCCAGCAGTCAAAACCGGGGACTAGCGGGAAGCGAGCAGTACTTC.

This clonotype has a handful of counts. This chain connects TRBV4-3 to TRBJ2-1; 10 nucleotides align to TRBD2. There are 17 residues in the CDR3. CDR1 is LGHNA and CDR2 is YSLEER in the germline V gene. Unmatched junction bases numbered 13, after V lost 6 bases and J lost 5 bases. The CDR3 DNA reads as TGCGCCAGCAGTTACTCCCAACGGACTAGCGGTGACAATGAGCAGTTCTTC. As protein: CASSYSQRTSGDNEQFF.

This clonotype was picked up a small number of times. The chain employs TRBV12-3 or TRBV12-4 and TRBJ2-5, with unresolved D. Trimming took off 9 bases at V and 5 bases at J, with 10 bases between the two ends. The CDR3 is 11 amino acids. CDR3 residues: CASQVGETQYF. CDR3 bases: TGTGCCAGTCAGGTCGGTGAGACCCAGTACTTC.

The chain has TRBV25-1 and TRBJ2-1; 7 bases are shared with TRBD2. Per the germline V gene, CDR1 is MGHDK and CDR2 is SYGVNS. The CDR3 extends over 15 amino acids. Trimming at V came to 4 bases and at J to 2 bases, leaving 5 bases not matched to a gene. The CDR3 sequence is CASSGGGVPYNEQFF. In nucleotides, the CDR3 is TGTGCCAGCAGTGGGGGGGGGGTGCCCTACAATGAGCAGTTCTTC. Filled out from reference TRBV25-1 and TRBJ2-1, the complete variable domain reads EADIYQTPRYLVIGTGKKITLECSQTMGHDKMYWYQQDPGMELHLIHYSYGVNSTEKGDLSSESTVSRIRTEHFPLTLESARPSHTSQYLCASSGGGVPYNEQFFGPGTRLTVL.

The CDR3 sequence: CASSPSDGYEQYF. The CDR3 DNA sequence: TGTGCCAGCAGCCCGTCGGACGGCTACGAGCAGTACTTC. J is TRBJ2-7 and V is TRBV11-3, with D unclear. Trimming removed 5 bases from V and 3 bases from J, with 11 bases in between. This CDR3 comprises 13 residues. Germline V gene sequence: CDR1 SGHNT, CDR2 YENEEA.